A selection of T cell receptor beta chains follows, all from one sample in a study of cytomegalovirus exposure and HLA in healthy donors. The data were produced by immunoSEQ multiplex PCR, yet TCRdb's version contains in-frame clones alone and is incomplete. The table records 130,000 to 150,000 clones, 55% to 70% of them present only once. Sequenced sample: PBMCs. The origin of the receptors is a woman between 25 and 40 years old in good health and CMV-seropositive. CDR3s include the opening cysteine and the closing phenylalanine or tryptophan. Each record gives: clone size, V gene, CDR3 protein. Rows may omit the clone size; those that give it use once, few, many or a size class.

size: .; V: TRBV6-1; CDR3: CASSGWTSQETQYF
size: .; V: TRBV4-1; CDR3: CASSQDRGFQETQYF
size: .; V: TRBV18; CDR3: CASSPWAGGSYNEQFF
size: .; V: TRBV29-1; CDR3: CSTRGGLGGYTF
size: .; V: TRBV4-2; CDR3: CASSQPSEPSSGRVTYEQYF
size: .; V: TRBV5-1; CDR3: CASTPGASGTYEQYF
size: .; V: TRBV2; CDR3: CASSEERRYGYTF
size: .; V: TRBV28; CDR3: CASSFRGGSPYGYTF
size: .; V: TRBV7-8; CDR3: CASSLQRYEQYF
size: .; V: TRBV28; CDR3: CASTLPGGTTSYEQYF
size: few; V: TRBV9; CDR3: CASSVAPGTEDNEQFF
size: .; V: TRBV7-9; CDR3: CASSFSGGQGGNTIYF
size: .; V: TRBV13; CDR3: CASSFVGQGRNTIYF
size: .; V: TRBV29-1; CDR3: CSVDGDRGSYEQYF
size: .; V: TRBV5-1; CDR3: CASSLPVPGANVLTF
size: .; V: TRBV28; CDR3: CASTLSFGFGYTF
size: .; V: TRBV10-1; CDR3: CASSESHASSGNTIYF
size: .; V: TRBV27; CDR3: CASSLNGDSSALHF
size: .; V: TRBV5-1; CDR3: CASRSGANVLTF
size: .; V: TRBV5-1; CDR3: CASSLGATALGETQYF
size: once; V: TRBV2; CDR3: CASLYDRESNIQYF
size: .; V: TRBV11-2; CDR3: CASSHTGQGETEAFF
size: .; V: TRBV7-8; CDR3: CASSLGTGTQPQHF
size: .; V: TRBV6-5; CDR3: CASSSGTRGLYEQYF
size: medium-sized; V: TRBV4-1; CDR3: CASSPQGRGGSHEQFF
size: .; V: TRBV5-6; CDR3: CASSSGTGEKLFF
size: .; V: TRBV7-9; CDR3: CASSSLTGYAGELFF
size: .; V: TRBV11-3; CDR3: CASSKGHPGVETQYF
size: .; V: TRBV28; CDR3: CASTRGNTQYF
size: .; V: TRBV29-1; CDR3: CSVERTEGNTIYF
size: .; V: TRBV29-1; CDR3: CSVFGLGQTQNTEAFF
size: .; V: TRBV23-1; CDR3: CASSEIVDSRTDTQYF
size: few; V: TRBV9; CDR3: CASSPGQGGPNQPQHF
size: .; V: TRBV6-1; CDR3: CASIPGLYQETQYF
size: .; V: TRBV6-5; CDR3: CASRDTLYGYTF
size: .; V: TRBV7-8; CDR3: CASIPGGTGATNQPQHF
size: few; V: TRBV30; CDR3: CAWSSPNTEAFF
size: .; V: TRBV6-5; CDR3: CASRYRETGANVLTF
size: .; V: TRBV5-1; CDR3: CASSLDSLAGETQYF
size: .; V: TRBV9; CDR3: CASSSPQDLQAFF
size: .; V: TRBV5-4; CDR3: CASSSGRDSNEKLFF
size: .; V: TRBV7-6; CDR3: CASSSGGTGGNQPQHF
size: few; V: TRBV30; CDR3: CAWSDQTGVDTIYF
size: .; V: TRBV28; CDR3: CASSTVWEEKLFF
size: .; V: TRBV7-8; CDR3: CASISSRDYTDTQYF
size: .; V: TRBV5-6; CDR3: CASRTVAGNTIYF
size: few; V: TRBV6-1; CDR3: CASSEANNYGYTF
size: .; V: TRBV9; CDR3: CASSSGNYGYTF